This T cell receptor (beta chain) was recorded in a study of T cells after yellow fever vaccination. The study, taken as a whole, reports: A small proportion of clonotypes was detected in both the CD4 and CD8 compartments. Post-booster reappearance was seen for most primary-vaccination clones (just under 97% CD4, around 88% CD8). Though weaker, the secondary response peaked faster, on day 5 versus 15.

Turning to this clonotype: What it binds is not known.

The authors made TCR cDNA by 5'RACE template switching, adding a universal primer site and UMIs. TCRdb recomputed calls from the 5' RACE reads with MiXCR, one row per CDR3 protein. The sample has a few hundred thousand distinct CDR3 sequences; about a sixth are singletons. The TCR comes from a man aged 18 to 30 who received the YFV17D yellow fever vaccine. The sample here was PBMCs, taken 5 to 6 days after the first yellow fever vaccination.

DNA for the CDR3: TGTGCCAGCACCCCCGGGGCCTATGGCTACACCTTC. Its translation: CASTPGAYGYTF. The rearrangement links TRBV7-9 to TRBJ1-2; the D gene is possibly TRBD1 (5 bases). The V end was cut by 7 bases, the J end by 4 bases, with 10 bases between. This CDR3 is built from 12 residues. CDR1 SEHNR and CDR2 FQNEAQ come from the germline V gene (reference sequence).